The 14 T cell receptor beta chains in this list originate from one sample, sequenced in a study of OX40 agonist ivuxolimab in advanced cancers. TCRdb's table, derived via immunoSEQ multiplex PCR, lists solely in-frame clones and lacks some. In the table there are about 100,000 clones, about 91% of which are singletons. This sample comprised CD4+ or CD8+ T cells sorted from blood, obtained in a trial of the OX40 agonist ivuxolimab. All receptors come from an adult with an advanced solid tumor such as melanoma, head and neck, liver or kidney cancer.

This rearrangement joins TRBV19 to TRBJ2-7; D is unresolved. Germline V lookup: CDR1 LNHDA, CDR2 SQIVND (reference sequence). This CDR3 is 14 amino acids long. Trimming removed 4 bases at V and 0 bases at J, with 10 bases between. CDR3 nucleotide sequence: TGTGCCAGTAGTAGGGGAAAGGTCTCCTACGAGCAGTACTTC. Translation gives CASSRGKVSYEQYF.

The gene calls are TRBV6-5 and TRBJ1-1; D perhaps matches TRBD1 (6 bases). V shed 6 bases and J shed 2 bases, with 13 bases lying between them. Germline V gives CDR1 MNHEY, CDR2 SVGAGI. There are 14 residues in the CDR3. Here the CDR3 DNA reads TGTGCCAGCAGACTAGGGGGGCCCAACACTGAAGCTTTCTTT. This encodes CASRLGGPNTEAFF.

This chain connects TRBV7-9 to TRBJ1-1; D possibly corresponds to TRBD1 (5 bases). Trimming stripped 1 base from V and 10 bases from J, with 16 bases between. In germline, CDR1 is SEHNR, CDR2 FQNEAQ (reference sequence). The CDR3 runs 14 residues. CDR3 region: CASSLDVQAMLAFF. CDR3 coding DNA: TGTGCCAGCAGCTTAGATGTACAGGCGATGTTAGCTTTCTTT. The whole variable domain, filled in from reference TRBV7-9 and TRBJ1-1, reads DTGVSQNPRHKITKRGQNVTFRCDPISEHNRLYWYRQTLGQGPEFLTYFQNEAQLEKSRLLSDRFSAERPKGSFSTLEIQRTEQGDSAMYLCASSLDVQAMLAFFGQGTRLTVV.

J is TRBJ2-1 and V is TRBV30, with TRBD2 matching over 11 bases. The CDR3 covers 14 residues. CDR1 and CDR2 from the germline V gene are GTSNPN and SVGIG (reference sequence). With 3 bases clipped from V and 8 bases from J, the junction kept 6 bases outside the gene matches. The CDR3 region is CAWSRLAGIDEQFF. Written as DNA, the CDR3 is TGTGCCTGGAGCCGACTAGCGGGAATTGATGAGCAGTTCTTC. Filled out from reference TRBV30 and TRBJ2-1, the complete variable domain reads SQTIHQWPATLVQPVGSPLSLECTVEGTSNPNLYWYRQAAGRGLQLLFYSVGIGQISSEVPQNLSASRPQDRQFILSSKKLLLSDSGFYLCAWSRLAGIDEQFFGPGTRLTVL.

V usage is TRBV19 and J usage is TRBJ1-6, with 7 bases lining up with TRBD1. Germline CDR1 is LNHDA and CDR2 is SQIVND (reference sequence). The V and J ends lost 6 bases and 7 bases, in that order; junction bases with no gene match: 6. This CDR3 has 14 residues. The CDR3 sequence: CASRPGGGNSPLHF. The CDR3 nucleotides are TGTGCCAGTAGACCAGGGGGAGGGAATTCACCCCTCCACTTT.

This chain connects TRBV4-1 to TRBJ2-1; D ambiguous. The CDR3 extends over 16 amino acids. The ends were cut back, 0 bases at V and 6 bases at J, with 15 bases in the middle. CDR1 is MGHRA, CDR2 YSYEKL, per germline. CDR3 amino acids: CASSQEATRVFNEQFF. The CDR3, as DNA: TGCGCCAGCAGCCAAGAGGCCACTCGGGTTTTCAATGAGCAGTTCTTC.

The CDR3 region is CASSFGTGRVYEQYF. In DNA, the CDR3 is TGTGCCAGCAGTTTCGGGACAGGGAGGGTCTACGAGCAGTACTTC. The rearrangement links TRBV27 to TRBJ2-7; 9 bases agree with TRBD1. The germline V gene has CDR1 MNHEY and CDR2 SMNVEV (reference sequence). With V trimmed by 3 bases and J by 3 bases, 6 bases remained unmatched. This CDR3 region has 15 residues.

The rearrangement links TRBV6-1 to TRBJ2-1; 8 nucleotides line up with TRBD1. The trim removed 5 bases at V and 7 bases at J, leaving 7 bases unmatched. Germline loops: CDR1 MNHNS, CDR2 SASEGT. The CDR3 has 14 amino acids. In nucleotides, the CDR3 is TGTGCCAGCAGTCCACAGGGGGGCGGGAATGAGCAGTTCTTC. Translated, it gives CASSPQGGGNEQFF.

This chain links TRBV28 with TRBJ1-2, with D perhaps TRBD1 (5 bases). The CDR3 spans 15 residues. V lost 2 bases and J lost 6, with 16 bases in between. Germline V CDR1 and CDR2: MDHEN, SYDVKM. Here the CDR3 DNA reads TGTGCCAGCAGTTTACTAACGGGACCGCTTGATGGCTACACCTTC. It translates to CASSLLTGPLDGYTF.

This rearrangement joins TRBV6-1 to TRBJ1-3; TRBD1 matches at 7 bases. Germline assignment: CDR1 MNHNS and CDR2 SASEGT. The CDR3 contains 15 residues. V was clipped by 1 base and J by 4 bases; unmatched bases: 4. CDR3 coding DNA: TGTGCCAGCAGTGAAGGAGGGGGCAGGGGAAACACCATATATTTT. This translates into CASSEGGGRGNTIYF.

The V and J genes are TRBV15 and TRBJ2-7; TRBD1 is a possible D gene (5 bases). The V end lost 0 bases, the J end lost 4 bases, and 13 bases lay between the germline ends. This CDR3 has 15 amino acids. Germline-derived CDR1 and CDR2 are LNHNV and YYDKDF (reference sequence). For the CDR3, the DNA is TGTGCCACCAGCAGAGACCAGACAGAATTGTACGAGCAGTACTTC. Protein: CATSRDQTELYEQYF.

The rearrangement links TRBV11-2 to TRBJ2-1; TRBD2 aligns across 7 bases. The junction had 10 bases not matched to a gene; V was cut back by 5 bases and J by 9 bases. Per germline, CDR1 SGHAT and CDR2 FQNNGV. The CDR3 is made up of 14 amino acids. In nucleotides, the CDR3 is TGTGCCAGCAGCCCAGTGGCGGGAGTACCTGAGCAGTTCTTC. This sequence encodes CASSPVAGVPEQFF. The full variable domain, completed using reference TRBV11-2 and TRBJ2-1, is EAGVAQSPRYKIIEKRQSVAFWCNPISGHATLYWYQQILGQGPKLLIQFQNNGVVDDSQLPKDRFSAERLKGVDSTLKIQPAKLEDSAVYLCASSPVAGVPEQFFGPGTRLTVL.

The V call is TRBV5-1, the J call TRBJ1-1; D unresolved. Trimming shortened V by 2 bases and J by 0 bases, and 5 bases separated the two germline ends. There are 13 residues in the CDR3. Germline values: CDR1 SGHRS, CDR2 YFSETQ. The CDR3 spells CASSLEMNTEAFF. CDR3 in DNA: TGCGCCAGCAGCTTAGAGATGAACACTGAAGCTTTCTTT.

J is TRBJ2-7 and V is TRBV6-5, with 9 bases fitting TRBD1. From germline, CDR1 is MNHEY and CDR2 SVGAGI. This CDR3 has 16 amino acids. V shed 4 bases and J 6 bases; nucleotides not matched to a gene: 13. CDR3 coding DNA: TGTGCCAGCAGTTCGATCCCTGGACAGGGGTTCGGCGAGCAGTACTTC. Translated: CASSSIPGQGFGEQYF.